This T cell receptor (beta chain) was profiled in a study of cytomegalovirus exposure and HLA in healthy donors. Vbeta (60) and Jbeta (13) primers were used in the PCR. TCRdb keeps only in-frame clones here, not all; method: immunoSEQ multiplex PCR. Of some 120,000 clones listed, around 76% are singletons. To note about this clone: Its cognate antigen is unknown.

Overall study findings and caveats: In a later analysis, TCR beta V- and J-gene trimming was associated with a missense DCLRE1C variant. The authors later found HLA-associated TCR beta chains more clonally expanded than equally common others. Altogether, 150 to 200 TCR beta chains were recorded as cytomegalovirus-associated. Within the data, a cluster of highly shared sequence variants was likely a sequencing artifact.

From germline, CDR1 is MNHNS and CDR2 SASEGT. V was trimmed by 5 bases and J by 4 bases, leaving 16 bases between them. The CDR3 is 15 residues long. The receptor's source is a woman in her forties in good health and CMV-seropositive. The V and J genes are TRBV6-1 and TRBJ2-3, with D possibly matching TRBD2 (6 bases). Sequences were obtained from PBMCs. This CDR3 is CASSPRDWRSDTQYF. Here the CDR3 DNA reads TGTGCCAGCAGTCCCCGGGACTGGAGATCAGATACGCAGTATTTT.